This entry is about one TCR beta chain. The sample is drawn from a study of technical replicates of blood from a few donors. The assay was immunoSEQ multiplex PCR, and TCRdb's table has in-frame clones only and misses some. Found here are 100,000 or so clones, over 90% of them singletons; the top ten hold approximately 0.2%. This CDR3 spans 16 amino acids. Germline V gives CDR1 SGHRS, CDR2 YFSETQ. V was clipped by 5 bases and J by 0 bases; unmatched bases: 9. Sample: T cells isolated from PBMCs. This TCR was sampled from a human donor in good health. The V gene is TRBV5-1, the J gene TRBJ1-2, with 8 bases identical to TRBD1. The CDR3 DNA follows: TGCGCCAGCAGTAAAACGGACAGGGCAGCTAACTATGGCTACACCTTC. It yields the protein CASSKTDRAANYGYTF.